This T cell receptor (beta chain) is drawn from a study of cytomegalovirus exposure and HLA in healthy donors (dated by TCRdb to 2015 to 2018). Looking at the study overall: An earlier analysis of some 550 of the donors reported about 250 Gb of sequence data and some 120 million unique TCR beta sequences from about 180 million T cells. The genetic ancestry cluster associated with self-reported Caucasian donors included over 65% of the 300 to 450 genotyped donors. About 5 DR-DQ haplotypes were handled as single units for association and clustering, since linkage in the cohort was strong. Every discovery cohort repertoire had been produced on one sequencing platform. A later analysis re-analyzed previously published TCR beta repertoires from about 730 donors and added high-resolution HLA genotyping to study TCR occurrence patterns. Among some 410 genotyped donors of the cohort, an average of roughly 240,000 unique TCR beta nucleotide sequences were sequenced per donor, around 20% of them non-productive. Along with the approximately 650-subject first cohort, a separate validation cohort of roughly 110 different subjects was used. The study was designed to test whether signatures of past pathogen exposure could be identified by cataloging public T cell receptors. An early release covering 550 to 700 HLA-typed donors comprised about 300 gigabases of sequencing data and 85 million to 100 million unique TCR sequences. In an earlier analysis of roughly 600 of the donors, high-throughput TCR beta sequencing was used to judge whether each TCR beta V gene segment behaved as functional or pseudogenic. Typing coverage differed by locus: A, B, C, DRB1 and DQB1 were typed in about 620-640 donors, DQA1 in 500 to 550, DPA1 in 600 to 610, and DPB1 in roughly 470. To predict cytomegalovirus infection status, the study brought together high-throughput TCR immunosequencing, statistical association of individual TCRs with disease status, and machine learning. Genome-wide SNP genotypes for about three fifths of the roughly 670 donors were used in a later genetic analysis, which treated that subset as a discovery cohort. Donor age, sex, ethnicity and CMV serostatus were compiled together with the repertoire data. Using immunosequencing, the study profiled T cell repertoires from about 620 subjects and related those repertoires to cytomegalovirus serostatus. HLA typing covered class I and class II loci at four-digit resolution. The later analysis used no new phenotypic data to find candidate immune exposures, relying instead on TCR beta sequences and their occurrence across donors. Broader findings and caveats from the paper: A later analysis found that most CMV-associated TCR beta chains appeared HLA-restricted, with HLA associations seemingly driven largely by CMV exposure. The study gave a list of some 150 TCR beta chains associated with cytomegalovirus. Fewer than 20 rarely observed V segments, including chromosome 9 orphons, were excluded from the earlier analysis of several hundred of the donors because counts were too low. A group of highly shared sequence variants was considered likely to be a technical artifact of the sequencing pipeline. Because HLA typing was unavailable for some donors at each locus, only the typed subset was used in association tests. For the cohort, immune exposure information was limited to CMV serostatus. In vitro tests confirmed that a few of the cytomegalovirus-associated TCR beta chains recognize cytomegalovirus antigens. The presence/absence analyses assumed that sequencing depth was roughly uniform across donors, and that assumption may not be true. An earlier analysis of some 560 of the donors showed that most TCR beta V segments appeared in productive rearrangements either about 87% or about 30% of the time, which broadly matched IMGT annotations. In a later genetic analysis, fewer N-insertions in productive TCRs were reported among donors in an Asian-associated ancestry cluster than the roughly 700-donor mean. Because the 87-base-pair reads could not distinguish some IMGT-functional V segments, including TRBV6-2 and TRBV6-3, those segments were excluded. Cytomegalovirus status was reported to be diagnosed by the classifier with high specificity and sensitivity in both the original and validation cohorts. Linkage disequilibrium might explain the correlated functional status among segregating V segments, but an unknown experimental factor could not be ruled out. A later analysis found that TCR association rates varied across HLA loci, with DRB1 alleles showing the most associated TCRs and HLA-C alleles the fewest. In a later analysis, 16,951 TCR beta sequences were associated with specific HLA alleles at a false discovery rate of 0.05. In a later analysis, several top co-occurrence clusters were reported to appear linked to parvovirus B19, influenza, CMV and Epstein-Barr virus. Most TCR sequences were observed very rarely across donors, whereas some public TCRs were present in many individuals. Strong co-occurrence of HLA alleles, especially DR and DQ, made assigning TCR associations to individual alleles difficult. A further reported finding was that TCR beta sequences accurately predicted the HLA-A and HLA-B alleles for most subjects in the first cohort. In this cohort, only TCR beta chains were sequenced, and detectable features were limited by the absence of alpha or paired-chain data. The authors suggested that the approach could potentially be extended to other disease states and immunological phenotypes. A later genetic analysis associated a missense DCLRE1C variant with V-gene and J-gene trimming of TCR beta chains, and an independent cohort replicated the association. Compared with equally common non-associated chains, HLA-associated TCR beta chains in a later analysis were more clonally expanded and had lower generation probabilities.

On this clone itself: The target of this receptor is not known.

In total, roughly 670 healthy bone marrow donors made up the cohort. At the time of sampling, all cohort members were nominally healthy, though unrecorded immune exposures were likely present. The donor tested CMV seronegative and was one of the 352 seronegative cohort members. A peripheral blood sample was provided by each donor, and peripheral blood mononuclear cells were used for TCR beta sequencing. Genomic DNA extraction from the blood cell samples was performed with the Qiagen DNeasy Blood Extraction Kit. V lost 2 bases and J lost 7 bases; the stretch between them is 10 bases long. CDR1 SGDLS and CDR2 YYNGEE are derived from the germline V gene. The CDR3 numbers 14 residues from cysteine through phenylalanine. Only the CDR3 DNA stays, 42 bases, in frame from base 1. The library was made by the immunoSEQ multiplex PCR assay. A mixture of 60 forward primers for TCR Vbeta segments and 13 reverse primers for TCR Jbeta segments was used in the multiplex PCR. The CDR3 region of rearranged TCR beta genes was amplified from genomic DNA by a multiplex PCR assay. The amplified TCR beta libraries were sequenced on the Illumina HiSeq System as 87-base-pair reads. The authors' analysis ran thus. A later analysis counted around 72 million unique TCR beta chains across the 650 to 700 repertoires, and 9.5 million to 11 million of these chains were shared by at least two donors. Raw reads were error-corrected and collapsed into unique sequences with a nearest-neighbor algorithm that merged closely related sequences to remove PCR and sequencing errors. Alignment of CDR3 sequences to IMGT reference sequences was used to assign V, D and J gene segments. Each retained sequence needed at least a six-nucleotide match to both a V gene segment and a J gene segment. A rearrangement was called productive if the CDR3 had no stop codons and remained in frame with V and J, and every other rearrangement was called non-productive. CDR3 was defined by IMGT convention, running from the second conserved V-encoded cysteine to the conserved J-encoded phenylalanine. The earlier analysis of around 640 of the donors excluded sequences that lacked an unambiguous match to a single V gene segment. An earlier analysis of 500 to 700 of the donors classified V segments as functional when productive rearrangements were above 56.7% and as segregating when the standard deviation between donors was above 5%. To diagnose cytomegalovirus status from the catalog of TCR beta chain sequences, a statistical classification framework was built. V and J gene assignment, in a later analysis, came from comparing TCR nucleotide sequences with IMGT/GENE-DB human TR gene sequences. A later analysis assigned CDR3 sequences and most-parsimonious VDJ recombination scenarios with the TCRdist pipeline. In a later analysis, each TCR beta chain was defined by its CDR3 amino acid sequence together with its V-gene family, and reads without a unique V-gene family were excluded. To address suspected cross-contamination and a sequencing artifact, a later analysis removed some 620 highly shared, low-generation-probability nucleotide sequences. A later analysis calculated a clonal expansion index for each public chain from normalized within-repertoire ranks of inferred template counts. In a later analysis, generation probabilities were computed with a VDJ recombination model fitted to out-of-frame rearrangements, and the resulting probabilities were checked against IGoR. In a later analysis, hypergeometric tests were used to score TCR-TCR, TCR-HLA and TCR-CMV co-occurrence, with a repertoire-size bias correction applied to TCR pairs. To estimate false discovery rates, a later analysis permuted the HLA or CMV assignments 20 times. In a later analysis, co-occurring TCRs were grouped with DBSCAN, and TCRdist sequence similarity was added when clustering was performed within HLA-allele-positive subsets. Repertoires with fewer than 30,000 or more than 120,000 public chains, plus five repertoires with anomalous nucleotide sharing, were excluded from co-occurrence clustering. TCRdb took over this immuneACCESS table, retaining in-frame rearrangements with V and J assigned. Such tables are incomplete; in checked studies, under half of the missing clones stem from an unresolved V gene, and the remainder is unexplained. V and J calls plus clone size are reproduced from that table; the DNA served to infer D and trimming. This sample's records show approximately 130,000 clones. The ten top clones hold 1.5% to 2% of the sample.

Recombination linked TRBV9 to TRBJ1-6, with no reliable assignment of the D segment. Material: PBMCs. The TCR originated in a woman aged 55-69 years in good health and CMV-seronegative. The nucleotide sequence is given as TGTGCCAGCAGCGTTGGCCGATACAATTCACCCCTCCACTTT. It codes for CASSVGRYNSPLHF.